Presented here are 15 T cell receptor beta chains from one specimen sequenced in a study of T cell responses to AZD1222 COVID-19 vaccine. The assay was immunoSEQ multiplex PCR, and TCRdb's table has in-frame clones only and misses some. The sample records about 78,000 clones, about nine tenths being singletons. Sequenced here: peripheral blood, sampled on day 0 of AZD1222 vaccination. The receptors were gathered from an adult in good health.

V gene TRBV10-3 combines with J gene TRBJ1-2, with TRBD1 matching over 8 bases. The trim removed 4 bases at V and 3 bases at J, leaving 4 bases unmatched. The CDR3 extends over 14 amino acids. The V gene's germline CDR1 is ENHRY and CDR2 SYGVKD. The CDR3 nucleotides are TGTGCCATCAGTGGGACAGGGTTTGACTATGGCTACACCTTC. Its protein product is CAISGTGFDYGYTF.

The chain combines TRBV7-9 with TRBJ1-1; D possibly corresponds to TRBD1 (6 bases). Germline loops: CDR1 SEHNR, CDR2 FQNEAQ (reference sequence). The CDR3 has 14 amino acids. The V and J ends lost 2 bases and 2 bases respectively, with 9 bases between them. Here the CDR3 reads CASSLSGTNTEAFF. DNA for the CDR3: TGTGCCAGCAGCTTATCGGGGACAAACACTGAAGCTTTCTTT. The full variable domain, rest sourced from reference TRBV7-9 and TRBJ1-1, is DTGVSQNPRHKITKRGQNVTFRCDPISEHNRLYWYRQTLGQGPEFLTYFQNEAQLEKSRLLSDRFSAERPKGSFSTLEIQRTEQGDSAMYLCASSLSGTNTEAFFGQGTRLTVV.

The CDR3 nucleotides are TGTGCCATCAGTGAGGACGGCGGGAGGCTTGGGGGAGACAATGAGCAGTTCTTC. It specifies CAISEDGGRLGGDNEQFF. The rearrangement uses TRBV10-3 and TRBJ2-1, with 8 bases aligning to TRBD2. CDR3 length: 18 amino acids. The trim removed 2 bases at V and 5 bases at J, leaving 14 bases unmatched. Germline assignment: CDR1 ENHRY and CDR2 SYGVKD.

The gene calls are TRBV7-8 and TRBJ1-1; D is ambiguous. There are 14 residues in the CDR3. V dropped 5 bases and J dropped 3 bases, with 13 bases sitting between them. Germline V lookup: CDR1 SGHVS, CDR2 FQNEAQ. DNA of the CDR3: TGTGCCAGCAGCCGTGGGTTATCGGACACTGAAGCTTTCTTT. This encodes CASSRGLSDTEAFF.

The J gene is TRBJ2-1, the V gene TRBV19; 12 bases fit TRBD2. Germline V gene data show CDR1 as LNHDA and CDR2 as SQIVND (reference sequence). The CDR3 loop spans 18 amino acids. Trimming took 10 bases from V and 0 from J; bases not matched to a gene: 13. The DNA for the CDR3 is TGTGCCACCAGACTAGCGGGAGTTACGGGGTCCTCCTACAATGAGCAGTTCTTC. Residues: CATRLAGVTGSSYNEQFF.

V usage is TRBV7-9 and J usage is TRBJ2-7, with TRBD2 matching over 8 bases. The CDR3 runs 14 residues. Germline V lookup: CDR1 SEHNR, CDR2 FQNEAQ (reference sequence). V gave up 3 bases and J gave up 5 bases; unmatched junction bases: 6. The CDR3: CASSFPQREHEQYF. The DNA of the CDR3 is TGTGCCAGCAGCTTTCCCCAGCGGGAGCACGAGCAGTACTTC.

The chain is built from TRBV5-6 and TRBJ2-2, with 7 bases aligning to TRBD1. The CDR3 length is 13 residues. Germline trimming cut 5 bases from V and 6 bases from J; bases unmatched to any gene: 4. Per germline, CDR1 SGHDT and CDR2 YYEEEE. CDR3 bases: TGTGCCAGCAGATCAGACAGGGCCGGGGAGCTGTTTTTT. Translating gives CASRSDRAGELFF.

The chain combines TRBV7-2 with TRBJ1-2, with a possible D match to TRBD1 (5 bases). The CDR3 runs to 14 residues. Germline assignment: CDR1 SGHTA and CDR2 FQGNSA. V was pared by 4 bases and J by 8 bases, with 17 bases between. The CDR3 region is CASSSHGAVEGYTF. The DNA of the CDR3 is TGTGCCAGCAGCTCTCATGGGGCGGTGGAAGGCTACACCTTC.

The chain employs TRBV19 and TRBJ2-7, with 7 bases lining up with TRBD1. CDR1 is LNHDA, CDR2 SQIVND, per germline (reference sequence). This CDR3 has 14 amino acids. Trimming took 3 bases from V and 4 from J; bases not matched to a gene: 6. CDR3 nucleotide sequence: TGTGCCAGTAGTATGGGACAGCGTTTGTACGAGCAGTACTTC. This encodes CASSMGQRLYEQYF.

CDR3 DNA sequence: TGTGCCAGCAGCCTGGGACACGGGTATGGCTACACCTTC. Its translation is CASSLGHGYGYTF. The rearrangement links TRBV13 to TRBJ1-2; TRBD1 might be the D (6 bases). CDR1 is PRHDT, CDR2 FYEKMQ, per germline (reference sequence). Trimming shortened V by 5 bases and J by 5 bases, and 12 bases separated the two germline ends. The CDR3 totals 13 residues.

This clone was observed a handful of times. This sequence joins TRBV9 and TRBJ1-5; D gene uncertain. The CDR3 covers 13 residues. Germline V gene sequence: CDR1 SGDLS, CDR2 YYNGEE. With 4 bases removed from V and 1 base from J, the gap between germline ends came to 6 bases. The CDR3 here is CASSSLSNQPQHF. DNA of the CDR3: TGTGCCAGCAGCTCTTTAAGCAATCAGCCCCAGCATTTT.

The chain's CDR3 is CASSLRRFAYNEQFF. The CDR3 DNA reads TGTGCCAGCAGCTTACGTCGTTTTGCCTACAATGAGCAGTTCTTC. This chain links TRBV13 with TRBJ2-1; no reliable D call. Trimming shortened V by 2 bases and J by 2 bases, and 10 bases separated the two germline ends. The CDR3 loop spans 15 amino acids. CDR1 PRHDT and CDR2 FYEKMQ come from the germline V gene (reference sequence).

This clone was found once. The chain is built from TRBV28 and TRBJ1-5; no reliable D call. CDR3 length: 12 amino acids. The V gene lost 6 bases and the J gene lost 4 bases, with 7 bases spanning the gap. Germline-derived CDR1 and CDR2 are MDHEN and SYDVKM. The CDR3 DNA reads as TGTGCCAGCAGAAGGGTAAATCAGCCCCAGCATTTT. Protein: CASRRVNQPQHF.

The V and J genes are TRBV25-1 and TRBJ1-3; D is possibly TRBD1 (6 bases). CDR1 is MGHDK and CDR2 is SYGVNS in the germline V gene. V shed 7 bases and J shed 4 bases, with 14 bases lying between them. This CDR3 has 14 residues. The CDR3 sequence: CASIPTGLGNTIYF. The DNA of the CDR3 is TGTGCCAGCATACCTACAGGGTTGGGAAACACCATATATTTT.

This chain uses TRBV19 with TRBJ2-7; 10 bases line up with TRBD1. V dropped 3 bases and J dropped 5; count of bases not matched to a gene: 7. The CDR3 has 15 residues. Germline V gene lookup returns CDR1 LNHDA and CDR2 SQIVND (reference sequence). CDR3 DNA sequence: TGTGCCAGTAGTATGGTGGGACAGGGGTTCGACGAGCAGTACTTC. This gives the protein CASSMVGQGFDEQYF.